This T cell receptor (beta chain) was sequenced for a study of tumor-infiltrating lymphocytes in primary liver carcinoma. Points on this clonotype: The antigen is not known.

For blood RNA, unsorted whole blood served as the source, and germline DNA was extracted too. Researchers reported drawing about 4.2 milliliters of peripheral blood before surgery. Findings of the study overall: Against blood, tumors held a significantly higher top-250-clone fraction (p = 0.039).

With 500 ng total RNA as template and a constant-region primer, TCR beta cDNA was made. Amplification in three nested multiplex PCR rounds with slightly modified ARM-PCR gave rise to TCR beta libraries. A C-beta reverse primer was combined with TRBV1-TRBV30 forward primers in the first two PCR rounds, and each round had 10 cycles. TCRdb re-called the multiplex PCR reads with MiXCR, one entry per CDR3 protein. Here the sample spans 300,000 to 350,000 distinct CDR3 sequences, approximately 54% being singletons. CDR1 is MNHEY, CDR2 SVGAGI, per germline. This CDR3 region has 16 residues. The trim removed 5 bases at V and 8 bases at J, leaving 9 bases unmatched.

The sequenced material came from peripheral blood. The chain joins TRBV6-5 to TRBJ2-1, with 13 bases aligning to TRBD2. This sequence originates from a woman younger than 45 with primary liver carcinoma and hepatitis B virus infection. The CDR3 protein is CASSTKPGLAGYEQFF. The CDR3 nucleotides read TGTGCCAGCAGTACCAAACCGGGACTAGCGGGATATGAGCAGTTCTTC.